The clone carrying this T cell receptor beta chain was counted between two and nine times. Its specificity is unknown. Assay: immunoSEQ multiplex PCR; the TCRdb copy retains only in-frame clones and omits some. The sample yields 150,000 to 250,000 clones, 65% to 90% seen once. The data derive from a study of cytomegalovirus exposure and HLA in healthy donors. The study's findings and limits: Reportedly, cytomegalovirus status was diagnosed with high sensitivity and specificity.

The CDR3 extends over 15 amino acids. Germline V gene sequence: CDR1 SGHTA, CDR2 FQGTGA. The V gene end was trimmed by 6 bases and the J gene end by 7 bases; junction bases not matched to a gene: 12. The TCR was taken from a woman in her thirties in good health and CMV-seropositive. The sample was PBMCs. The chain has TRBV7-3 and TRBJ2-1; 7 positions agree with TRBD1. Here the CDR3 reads CASRYTVDRQNEQFF. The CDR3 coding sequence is TGTGCCAGCAGGTACACCGTGGACAGGCAAAATGAGCAGTTCTTC.